The source of this T cell receptor beta chain is a study of blood T cell repertoires in COVID-19. Study details: There were acute and convalescent COVID-19 samples, and they came from the United States, Italy and Spain. PBMCs, B-cell-depleted T cells, or T cells provided the cDNA or gDNA that made up the material.

V dropped 4 bases and J dropped 7 bases, with 20 bases sitting between them. This CDR3 is 15 amino acids long. Germline CDR1 reads SGHNT; CDR2 reads YYREEE (reference sequence). Authors' methods: The authors estimated nucleated cell counts from reference gene primer amplification. Assay: immunoSEQ multiplex PCR; the TCRdb copy retains only in-frame clones and omits some. V and J calls and clone size follow that table, whereas D and trimming were derived from the DNA. The table shows about 280,000 clones, with around 82% occurring only once. The rearrangement links TRBV5-4 to TRBJ1-2, with D possibly matching TRBD1 (5 bases). The sequence derives from a woman aged 45-65 years who had recovered from COVID-19. What was sequenced was peripheral blood. The CDR3 sequence is CASSPTRTPFSGYTF. For the CDR3, the DNA is TGTGCCAGCAGCCCCACCAGGACACCTTTTTCTGGCTACACCTTC.